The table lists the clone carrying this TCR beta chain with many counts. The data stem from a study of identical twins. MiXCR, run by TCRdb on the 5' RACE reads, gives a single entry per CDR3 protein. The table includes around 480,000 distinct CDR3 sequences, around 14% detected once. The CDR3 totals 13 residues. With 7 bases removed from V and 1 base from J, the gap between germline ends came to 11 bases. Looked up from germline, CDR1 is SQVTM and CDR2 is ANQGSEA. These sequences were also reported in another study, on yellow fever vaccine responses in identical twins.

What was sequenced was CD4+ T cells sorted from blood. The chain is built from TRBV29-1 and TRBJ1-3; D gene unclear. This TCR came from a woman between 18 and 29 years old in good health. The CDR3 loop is CSAGSGSGNTIYF. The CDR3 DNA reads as TGCAGCGCCGGCTCTGGATCTGGAAACACCATATATTTT.